This T cell receptor (beta chain) was sequenced during a study of control samples from healthy donors and cancer patients. The CDR3 totals 17 residues. Germline V gene data show CDR1 as LNHNV and CDR2 as YYDKDF (reference sequence). The junction had 10 bases not matched to a gene; V was cut back by 3 bases and J by 3 bases. The repertoire was sequenced with immunoSEQ multiplex PCR; TCRdb's copy has only in-frame clones and lacks some. The sample includes some 87,000 clones, around 80% seen only once; the top ten take roughly 12%. The clonotype was recovered from a man between 60 and 75 years old with head and neck cancer. The chain combines TRBV15 with TRBJ1-1, with TRBD1 identical over 10 bases. Sequenced sample: PBMCs. CDR3 sequence: CATSSSGQGGFDTEAFF. CDR3 in DNA: TGTGCCACCAGCAGCTCCGGACAGGGGGGATTTGACACTGAAGCTTTCTTT.